This TCR beta chain stems from a study of cytomegalovirus exposure and HLA in healthy donors. A single count supports this clone. Losses at the gene ends were 8 bases for V and 5 bases for J; bases not matched to a gene: 7. There are 14 residues in the CDR3. The V gene's germline CDR1 is SNHLY and CDR2 FYNNEI. A multiplex PCR was run with 60 Vbeta primers and 13 Jbeta primers. Clones were sequenced by immunoSEQ multiplex PCR, and TCRdb holds only the in-frame ones, with some missing. The repertoire holds 150,000 to 200,000 clones, with 60% to 85% as singletons. This clonotype originated in a woman aged 40 to 55 in good health and CMV-seronegative. The chain employs TRBV2 and TRBJ2-5; 11 bases agree with TRBD1. What was sequenced was PBMCs. The CDR3 DNA sequence: TGTGCCAGCGAACGGGACAGGGGGGTGGAGACCCAGTACTTC. Translated: CASERDRGVETQYF. The whole variable domain, filled in from reference TRBV2 and TRBJ2-5, reads EPEVTQTPSHQVTQMGQEVILRCVPISNHLYFYWYRQILGQKVEFLVSFYNNEISEKSEIFDDQFSVERPDGSNFTLKIRSTKLEDSAMYFCASERDRGVETQYFGPGTRLLVL.